This TCR beta chain was documented in a study of blood T cell repertoires in COVID-19. Overall study context: The study drew acute and convalescent COVID-19 samples from the United States, Italy and Spain. From T cells, B-cell-depleted T cells, or PBMCs came the material, which was cDNA or gDNA.

Per the authors' pipeline: The assay estimated nucleated cells by amplifying reference gene primers. Using immunoSEQ multiplex PCR, the repertoire was profiled, and TCRdb retains in-frame clones only, with some absent. That table supplies the V and J calls and clone size; D and trimming were determined from the DNA. This table holds tens of thousands of clones, about four fifths found once. The V gene lost 5 bases and the J gene lost 2 bases, with 22 bases spanning the gap. The CDR3 is made up of 18 amino acids. CDR1 SEHNR and CDR2 FQNEAQ come from the germline V gene (reference sequence). This clonotype was sampled from a woman of 80 years or more with acute or convalescent COVID-19. This chain connects TRBV7-9 to TRBJ1-3; perhaps TRBD1 as D (6 bases). Sequences were obtained from peripheral blood. This chain's CDR3 is CASSHWTAWEWTGNTIYF. CDR3 nucleotides: TGTGCCAGCAGCCACTGGACAGCTTGGGAGTGGACTGGAAACACCATATATTTT. The whole variable domain, remainder taken from reference TRBV7-9 and TRBJ1-3, is DTGVSQNPRHKITKRGQNVTFRCDPISEHNRLYWYRQTLGQGPEFLTYFQNEAQLEKSRLLSDRFSAERPKGSFSTLEIQRTEQGDSAMYLCASSHWTAWEWTGNTIYFGEGSWLTVV.